The T cell receptor (beta chain) under discussion was sequenced for a study of blood T cell repertoires in COVID-19. The CDR3 contains 14 residues. The germline V gene has CDR1 MNHEY and CDR2 SMNVEV (reference sequence). V was shortened by 3 bases and J by 1 base, with 9 bases between the two germline ends. Generated by immunoSEQ multiplex PCR, the TCRdb table keeps only in-frame clones and is missing some. This sample yields roughly 180,000 clones, of which about 83% are seen a single time; about 9.6% belongs to the top ten. This receptor was obtained from a woman in her twenties or thirties who had recovered from COVID-19. Sequencing was carried out using PBMCs or T cells enriched from blood (not recorded which). The chain carries TRBV27 and TRBJ1-1; D is unclear. The CDR3 DNA reads as TGTGCCAGCAGTTTCTCAGGCTCGAACACTGAAGCTTTCTTT. Encoded protein: CASSFSGSNTEAFF.